Each of the 3 T cell receptor beta chains below was sequenced from the same sample in a study of blood T cell repertoires in COVID-19. Repertoires were generated with immunoSEQ multiplex PCR, while TCRdb's copy carries only in-frame clones and drops some. Of under 40,000 clones in the sample, 85% are singletons; the top ten hold roughly 15%. Source material: peripheral blood. The receptors come from a human donor with acute or convalescent COVID-19. The donor label of this sample is uncertain.

This chain uses TRBV19 with TRBJ2-3; 16 nucleotides line up with TRBD2. J lost 3 bases, V lost 7 bases, and 7 bases had no gene match. The CDR3 extends over 17 amino acids. Germline V gene data show CDR1 as LNHDA and CDR2 as SQIVND (reference sequence). CDR3 protein: CASTGTSGGAGTDTQYF. In nucleotides, the CDR3 is TGTGCCAGTACTGGGACTAGCGGGGGGGCCGGGACAGATACGCAGTATTTT.

The V gene is TRBV7-8, the J gene TRBJ2-1, with 8 bases aligning to TRBD2. Trimming removed 2 bases from V and 0 bases from J; junction bases left unmatched: 9. The CDR3 totals 18 residues. Germline CDR1 SGHVS, CDR2 FQNEAQ. The DNA for the CDR3 is TGTGCCAGCAGCTTAACCAGCGGGAGCTCCATCTCCTACAATGAGCAGTTCTTC. Translation gives CASSLTSGSSISYNEQFF.

The V and J genes are TRBV3-1 (or the pseudogene TRBV3-2) and TRBJ2-2; D not certain. There are 18 residues in the CDR3. CDR1 and CDR2 (germline): LGHDT, YNNKEL (reference sequence). Trimming removed 1 base from V and 6 bases from J, with 21 bases in between. The DNA for the CDR3 is TGTGCCAGCAGCCAAGGAGGAGTTAGCCCCGACTTGGCCGGGGAGCTGTTTTTT. Translated: CASSQGGVSPDLAGELFF.